This TCR beta chain comes out of a study of early T cells in non-severe SARS-CoV-2 infection (dated by TCRdb to the early 2020s). At the level of the whole study: Because TCR sequencing relied on bulk RNA taken from unsorted whole blood, pairing of alpha and beta chains was not possible.

Library generation was performed with 5' RACE. Sequencer: NextSeq 500. Unique molecular identifiers were attached to individual cDNA molecules in the TCR library protocol so that sequencing error and PCR bias could be corrected. Sequencing covered both TCR alpha and beta chains, and within each sample the abundances of alpha and beta sequences were tightly co-correlated. In the source study's methods: Decombinator V4 was used to annotate the V gene, J gene and CDR3 of the TCR sequences. Expanded TCRs were defined as changing significantly between any two time points under a Poisson model with p below 0.0001. TCR abundances were normalised to the total number of TCRs sequenced per sample and were expressed as counts per million. MAIT TCRs were defined by TRAV1-2 paired with TRAJ12, TRAJ20 or TRAJ33, and iNKT TCRs by TRAV10 paired with TRAJ18. VDJdb, accessed 1 November 2021, was searched for CMV, EBV and SARS-CoV-2 annotated TCRs, with TCRs annotated for multiple antigens excluded. Using fastp trimming at Q25 and MiXCR clonotype assembly, TCRdb reanalyzed the public sequencing data and kept in-frame beta chains. Every distinct CDR3 protein forms one entry, paired with its most common genes and DNA. The V and J calls and clone size come from TCRdb's table, not from the authors' own analysis. The sample profile shows roughly 60,000 distinct CDR3 sequences; around 13% of them were found once. The top ten clonotypes cover about 4.2% of the sample.

In the germline V gene (reference sequence), CDR1 corresponds to PRHDT and CDR2 to FYEKMQ. The junction carries 5 bases between V and J, which are trimmed by 4 bases and 7 bases respectively. The CDR3 has 12 amino acids, counting the end cysteine and phenylalanine. Just CDR3 DNA is preserved here, 36 bases in frame from base 1. The study was a case-control design nested within a healthcare worker cohort in London, UK, with weekly nasopharyngeal swab PCR tests and blood sampling. Healthcare workers were recruited during the week of the UK lockdown, between 23 and 31 March 2020, and followed weekly for up to roughly 15 weeks. Points the paper makes about the study in general: VDJdb matching was skewed toward anti-spike CD8 responses and likely underestimated virus-specific expansions, missing private and CD4 specificities.

In its sample, this clonotype was seen many times. Which antigen it targets is not known. Base-call qualities are not available, and no considerably larger clone is one nucleotide away. Material for sequencing was whole blood. The chain is encoded by TRBV13 joined to TRBJ1-6, with the D gene call left open. The sequence derives from an adult who was a healthcare worker with PCR-confirmed SARS-CoV-2 infection or an uninfected control (not recorded which). The DNA is TGTGCCAGCAGCTCCACAAATTCACCCCTCCACTTT. Its protein is CASSSTNSPLHF.